This T cell receptor (beta chain) is drawn from a study of cytomegalovirus exposure and HLA in healthy donors. TCRdb's copy holds only in-frame clones and misses some; the assay was immunoSEQ multiplex PCR. The table records 95,000 to 150,000 clones, 88% of them present only once. V shed 3 bases, J shed 10 bases, and the junction held 5 bases outside the gene matches. Germline-derived CDR1 and CDR2 are GTSNPN and SVGIG (reference sequence). CDR3 length: 12 amino acids. The receptor comes from a woman in her late teens or twenties in good health and CMV-seropositive. The gene calls are TRBV30 and TRBJ2-3; 9 nucleotides agree with TRBD2. What was sequenced was PBMCs. CDR3 coding DNA: TGTGCCTGGAGGTCCAGGACTAGCGCGCAGTATTTT. Translation gives CAWRSRTSAQYF.